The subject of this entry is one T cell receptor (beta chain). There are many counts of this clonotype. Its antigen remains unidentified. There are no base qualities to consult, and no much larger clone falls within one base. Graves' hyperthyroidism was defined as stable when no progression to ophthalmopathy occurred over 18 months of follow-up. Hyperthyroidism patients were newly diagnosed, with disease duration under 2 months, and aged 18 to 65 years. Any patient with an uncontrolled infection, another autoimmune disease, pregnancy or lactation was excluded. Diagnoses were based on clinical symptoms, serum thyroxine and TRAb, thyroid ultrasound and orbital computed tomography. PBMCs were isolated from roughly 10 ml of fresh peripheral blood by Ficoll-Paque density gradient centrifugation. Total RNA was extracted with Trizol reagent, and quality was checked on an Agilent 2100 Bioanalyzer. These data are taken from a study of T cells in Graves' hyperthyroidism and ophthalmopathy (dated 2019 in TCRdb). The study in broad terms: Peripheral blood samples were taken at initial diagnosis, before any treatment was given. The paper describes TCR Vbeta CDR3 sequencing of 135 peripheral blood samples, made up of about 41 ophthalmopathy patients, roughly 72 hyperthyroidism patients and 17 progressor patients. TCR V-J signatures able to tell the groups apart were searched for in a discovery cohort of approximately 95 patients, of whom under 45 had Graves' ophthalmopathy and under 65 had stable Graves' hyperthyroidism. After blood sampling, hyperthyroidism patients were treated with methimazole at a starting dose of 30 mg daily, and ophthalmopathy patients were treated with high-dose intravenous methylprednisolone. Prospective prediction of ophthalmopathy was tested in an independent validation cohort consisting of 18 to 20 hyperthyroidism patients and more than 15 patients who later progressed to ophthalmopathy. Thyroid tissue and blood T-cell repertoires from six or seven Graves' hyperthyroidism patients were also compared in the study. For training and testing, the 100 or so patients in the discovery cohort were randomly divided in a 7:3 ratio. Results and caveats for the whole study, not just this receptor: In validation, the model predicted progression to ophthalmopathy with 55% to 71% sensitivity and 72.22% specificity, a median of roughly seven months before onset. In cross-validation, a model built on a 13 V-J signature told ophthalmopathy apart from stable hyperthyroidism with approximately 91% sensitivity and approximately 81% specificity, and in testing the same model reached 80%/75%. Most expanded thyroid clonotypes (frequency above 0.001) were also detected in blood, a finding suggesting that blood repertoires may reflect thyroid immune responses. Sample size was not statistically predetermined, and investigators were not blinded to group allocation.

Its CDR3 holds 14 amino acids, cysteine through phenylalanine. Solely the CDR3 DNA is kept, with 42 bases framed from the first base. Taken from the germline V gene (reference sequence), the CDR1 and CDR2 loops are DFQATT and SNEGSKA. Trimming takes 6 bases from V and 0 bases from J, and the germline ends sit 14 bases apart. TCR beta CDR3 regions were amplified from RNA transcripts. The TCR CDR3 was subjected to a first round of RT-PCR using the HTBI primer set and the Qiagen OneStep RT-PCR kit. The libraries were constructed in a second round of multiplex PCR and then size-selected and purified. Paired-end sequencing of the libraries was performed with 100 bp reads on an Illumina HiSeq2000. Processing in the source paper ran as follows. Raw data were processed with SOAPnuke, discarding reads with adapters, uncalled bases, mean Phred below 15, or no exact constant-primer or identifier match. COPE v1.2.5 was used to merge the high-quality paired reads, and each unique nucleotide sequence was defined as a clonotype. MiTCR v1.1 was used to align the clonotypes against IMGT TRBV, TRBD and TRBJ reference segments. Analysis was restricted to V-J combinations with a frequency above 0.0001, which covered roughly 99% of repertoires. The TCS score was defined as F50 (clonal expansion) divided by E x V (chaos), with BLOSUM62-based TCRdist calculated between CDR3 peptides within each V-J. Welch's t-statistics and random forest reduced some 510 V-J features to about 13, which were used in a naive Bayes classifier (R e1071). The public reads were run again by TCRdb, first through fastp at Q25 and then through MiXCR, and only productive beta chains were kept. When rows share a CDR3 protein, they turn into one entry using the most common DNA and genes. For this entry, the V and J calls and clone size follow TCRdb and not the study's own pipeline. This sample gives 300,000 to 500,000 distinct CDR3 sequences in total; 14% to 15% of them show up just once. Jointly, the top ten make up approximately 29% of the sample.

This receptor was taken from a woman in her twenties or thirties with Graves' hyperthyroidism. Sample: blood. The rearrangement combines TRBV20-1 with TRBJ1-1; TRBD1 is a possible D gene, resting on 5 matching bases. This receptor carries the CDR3 CSASDSGMNTEAFF. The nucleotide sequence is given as TGCAGTGCAAGCGACAGTGGCATGAACACTGAAGCTTTCTTT.